The 24 T cell receptor beta chains below come from one sample, sequenced in a study. TCRdb ran MiXCR on the 5' RACE reads and lists one entry per CDR3 protein. The sample has roughly 40,000 distinct CDR3 sequences, approximately 17% seen once; the top ten hold under 3.5%. The sample taken for sequencing was naive CD4+ T cells sorted from a lymph node. Subset described: naive CD4+ T cells, CD4+CD45RA+CD25-. The receptor source for this set is a female donor with breast cancer.

The gene calls are TRBV12-3 or TRBV12-4 and TRBJ2-5, with D maybe TRBD1 (6 bases). The ends were cut back, 3 bases at V and 4 bases at J, with 12 bases in the middle. CDR3 length equals 14 residues. CDR3 loop: CASSFPGRGETQYF. The CDR3 nucleotides read TGTGCCAGCAGTTTTCCCGGCAGGGGAGAGACCCAGTACTTC.

This chain joins TRBV5-5 and TRBJ1-3; tentatively, D is TRBD1 (5 bases). The CDR3 is 13 residues long. The V end lost 4 bases, the J end lost 3 bases, and 8 bases lay between the germline ends. Per germline, CDR1 SGHKS and CDR2 YYEKEE (reference sequence). CDR3 amino acids: CASSVQGGNTIYF. As DNA, the CDR3 is TGTGCCAGCAGCGTCCAGGGTGGAAACACCATATATTTT. Filled out from reference TRBV5-5 and TRBJ1-3, the complete variable domain reads DAGVTQSPTHLIKTRGQQVTLRCSPISGHKSVSWYQQVLGQGPQFIFQYYEKEERGRGNFPDRFSARQFPNYSSELNVNALLLGDSALYLCASSVQGGNTIYFGEGSWLTVV.

The chain couples TRBV7-2 to TRBJ2-3; TRBD2 might be the D (7 bases). The CDR3 runs to 17 residues. V was shortened by 6 bases and J by 3 bases, with 22 bases between the two germline ends. Germline CDR1 is SGHTA and CDR2 is FQGNSA. The CDR3 sequence: CASSGPRGGILTDTQYF. The CDR3 DNA reads TGTGCCAGCAGTGGGCCCCGCGGGGGCATATTGACAGATACGCAGTATTTT.

This chain links TRBV30 with TRBJ1-6, with TRBD1 matching 7 bases. Germline V gives CDR1 GTSNPN, CDR2 SVGIG (reference sequence). This CDR3 has 14 residues. V shed 4 bases, J shed 5 bases, and the junction held 5 bases outside the gene matches. CDR3 sequence (DNA): TGTGCCTGGAAAGGGGACAGTCATAATTCACCCCTCCACTTT. This gives the protein CAWKGDSHNSPLHF.

Points on this clonotype: With a much larger clone just one base away, this may be a read error. In this CDR3 the conserved last residue, phenylalanine or tryptophan, is missing, so a read error is likely. The chain combines TRBV4-1 with TRBJ2-4; 8 positions match TRBD1. This CDR3 contains 14 residues. V dropped 4 bases and J dropped 7; count of bases not matched to a gene: 6. The germline V gene has CDR1 MGHRA and CDR2 YSYEKL. CDR3 residues: CASSRQGSSNIQYY. Here the CDR3 DNA reads TGCGCCAGCAGCCGACAGGGGAGTAGTAACATTCAGTACTAC.

V and J are TRBV7-2 and TRBJ2-1, with 7 positions matching TRBD2. Germline CDR1 and CDR2: SGHTA and FQGNSA. The CDR3 runs to 15 residues. Germline trimming cut 6 bases from V and 8 bases from J; bases unmatched to any gene: 13. The CDR3 reads CASRLGLEGRDEQFF. The CDR3 bases are TGTGCCAGCAGACTCGGACTAGAGGGGAGGGATGAGCAGTTCTTC.

This clonotype has a handful of counts. The germline gene is not matched at one end of the junction; a read error may be the cause. This chain connects TRBV7-7 to TRBJ2-5; 11 nucleotides agree with TRBD2. The CDR3 extends over 17 amino acids. The germline gives CDR1 SSHAT, CDR2 FNYEAQ (reference sequence). The CDR3 protein is CASSLGTTSGSFETQYF. The CDR3 region has the DNA TGTGCTAGCAGCTTAGGAACTACTAGCGGGAGTTTCGAGACCCAGTACTTC.

This clonotype was counted ten times or more. Compared with germline, one end of the junction differs, possibly owing to a read error. The chain uses TRBV6-5 and TRBJ1-5, with TRBD1 matching 8 bases. The germline gives CDR1 MNHEY, CDR2 SVGAGI. The CDR3 covers 13 residues. CDR3 in amino acids: CASSRQGNQAQHF. Here the CDR3 DNA reads TGTGCCAGCAGCAGACAGGGGAATCAGGCCCAGCATTTT.

Concerning this clonotype: The junction does not match germline at one end; this may be a read error. The rearrangement links TRBV2 to TRBJ2-7; D ambiguous. CDR1 and CDR2 (germline): SNHLY, FYNNEI. This CDR3 comprises 13 residues. The CDR3: CPSSHTETGEQYF. The CDR3 DNA reads as TGTCCCAGCAGTCACACCGAAACTGGCGAGCAGTACTTC.

This clonotype came up many times. The genes are TRBV6-5 and TRBJ2-1, with TRBD2 identical over 7 bases. The ends lost 6 bases at V and 4 bases at J; junction bases unmatched: 3. The germline V gene encodes CDR1 MNHEY and CDR2 SVGAGI. This CDR3 is 13 amino acids long. DNA of the CDR3: TGTGCCAGCAGCCGGGGGGTATACAATGAGCAGTTCTTC. Translated, it gives CASSRGVYNEQFF.

Many counts were recorded for this clonotype. The chain employs TRBV9 and TRBJ2-3, with TRBD2 as a possible D gene (5 bases). This CDR3 spans 17 amino acids. V was trimmed by 0 bases and J by 4 bases, leaving 18 bases between them. Per the germline V gene, CDR1 is SGDLS and CDR2 is YYNGEE. The CDR3 loop is CASSVVGGGGGPDTQYF. CDR3 DNA: TGTGCCAGCAGCGTAGTAGGTGGCGGAGGAGGTCCAGATACGCAGTATTTT.

Many counts were recorded for this clonotype. J is TRBJ2-2 and V is TRBV7-2, with D uncertain. The CDR3 spans 14 residues. Germline V lookup: CDR1 SGHTA, CDR2 FQGNSA. Trimming left V 1 base short and J 5 bases short, with 8 bases between. This CDR3 reads CASSLDRGTGELFF. CDR3 bases: TGTGCCAGCAGCTTAGATCGAGGAACCGGGGAGCTGTTTTTT.

Concerning this clonotype: With a much larger clone just one base away, this may be a read error. V gene TRBV24-1 combines with J gene TRBJ2-2; D may be TRBD2 (5 bases). Germline lookup yields CDR1 KGHDR and CDR2 SFDVKD. The CDR3 sequence is 16 residues long. Here the CDR3 reads CATSDQYLGNTGELLF. CDR3 in DNA: TGTGCCACCAGTGACCAATATCTGGGGAACACCGGGGAGCTGTTATTT.

Many counts were recorded for this clonotype. The chain carries TRBV6-5 and TRBJ2-5; D remains ambiguous. V lost 6 bases and J 5 bases, leaving 16 bases between the germline ends. The CDR3 is 14 amino acids. Germline lookup yields CDR1 MNHEY and CDR2 SVGAGI. The CDR3 is CASSQQRTGETQYF. In DNA form, the CDR3 reads TGTGCCAGCAGCCAACAAAGGACGGGCGAGACCCAGTACTTC.

This clonotype was counted between two and nine times. CDR3 protein: CASSGTGTGELFF. The CDR3 DNA is TGTGCCAGCAGCGGGACGGGCACCGGGGAGCTGTTTTTT. This rearrangement joins TRBV5-5 to TRBJ2-2; either TRBD1 or TRBD2 may supply D (5 bases each). With 4 bases removed from V and 4 bases from J, the gap between germline ends came to 8 bases. The CDR3 consists of 13 residues. In germline, CDR1 is SGHKS, CDR2 YYEKEE (reference sequence). Full variable domain (missing parts from reference TRBV5-5 and TRBJ2-2): DAGVTQSPTHLIKTRGQQVTLRCSPISGHKSVSWYQQVLGQGPQFIFQYYEKEERGRGNFPDRFSARQFPNYSSELNVNALLLGDSALYLCASSGTGTGELFFGEGSRLTVL.

To note about this clonotype: Possible read error: a much larger clone is one base away. The chain recombines TRBV20-1 with TRBJ2-2, with 7 nucleotides matching TRBD2. The CDR3 is 14 residues long. The germline V gene encodes CDR1 DFQATT and CDR2 SNEGSKA (reference sequence). Germline trimming cut 5 bases from V and 5 bases from J; bases unmatched to any gene: 8. Here the CDR3 DNA reads TGCAGTGCTCCACGAGCGGGACTAACCGGGGAGCTGTTTTTT. It translates to CSAPRAGLTGELFF.

The rearrangement uses TRBV7-2 and TRBJ2-5; D could derive from TRBD1 or TRBD2 (5 bases each). The V end was cut by 5 bases, the J end by 1 base, with 14 bases between. In germline, CDR1 is SGHTA, CDR2 FQGNSA. This CDR3 has 15 residues. The CDR3 loop reads CASSISGTAQETQYF. CDR3 in DNA: TGTGCCAGCAGCATCTCCGGGACGGCCCAAGAGACCCAGTACTTC.

The chain has TRBV24-1 and TRBJ2-5, with D possibly being TRBD1 or TRBD2 (5 bases each). The CDR3 is 13 residues long. V shed 7 bases and J shed 2 bases, with 10 bases lying between them. The germline V gene has CDR1 KGHDR and CDR2 SFDVKD. CDR3 in amino acids: CATRSREQETQYF. CDR3 bases: TGTGCCACCAGATCCAGGGAGCAAGAGACCCAGTACTTC.

This clonotype has a single count. Since a much larger clone is just one base distant, this may be a read error. The chain combines TRBV6-2 or TRBV6-3 with TRBJ2-5; D gene uncertain. Germline CDR1 reads MNHEY; CDR2 reads SVGEGT. This CDR3 comprises 15 residues. The CDR3 DNA sequence: TGTGCCAGCAGTTATGGAGAGAAGGCCCAAGAGACCCAGGACTTC. Its protein is CASSYGEKAQETQDF.

This clonotype was seen a few times. The V and J genes are TRBV7-2 and TRBJ2-7; D is possibly TRBD2 (6 bases). The ends were cut back, 4 bases at V and 3 bases at J, with 16 bases in the middle. The germline gives CDR1 SGHTA, CDR2 FQGNSA. CDR3 length: 15 amino acids. CDR3 in amino acids: CASSSLGTLLYEQYF. The CDR3 nucleotides are TGTGCCAGCAGCTCCTTGGGGACTTTACTCTACGAGCAGTACTTC.

This rearrangement joins TRBV9 to TRBJ1-6; a possible D gene is TRBD1 (6 bases). This CDR3 is built from 16 residues. Trimming took 0 bases from V and 7 from J, leaving 14 bases between them. Germline assignment: CDR1 SGDLS and CDR2 YYNGEE. The CDR3 loop is CASSVAPAGANSPLHF. CDR3 DNA sequence: TGTGCCAGCAGCGTAGCCCCGGCAGGGGCCAATTCACCCCTCCACTTT. Full variable domain (remainder filled in from reference TRBV9 and TRBJ1-6): DSGVTQTPKHLITATGQRVTLRCSPRSGDLSVYWYQQSLDQGLQFLIQYYNGEERAKGNILERFSAQQFPDLHSELNLSSLELGDSALYFCASSVAPAGANSPLHFGNGTRLTVT.

This chain links TRBV5-1 with TRBJ1-1, with a possible D match to TRBD1 (5 bases). Germline V CDR1 and CDR2: SGHRS, YFSETQ. V lost 4 bases to trimming and J lost 1 base, with 11 bases between them. This CDR3 is built from 14 residues. The CDR3 DNA is TGCGCCAGCAGCCAGGGTTCGGGGAACACTGAAGCTTTCTTT. Its translation is CASSQGSGNTEAFF.

This sequence joins TRBV5-1 and TRBJ2-1, with D perhaps TRBD1 or TRBD2 (6 bases each). Germline CDR1 is SGHRS and CDR2 is YFSETQ. The CDR3 sequence is 17 residues long. V was cut by 1 base and J by 0 bases, with 14 bases left in between. CDR3 protein: CASSLYPGAVSYNEQFF. In nucleotides, the CDR3 is TGCGCCAGCAGCTTGTATCCGGGGGCTGTCTCCTACAATGAGCAGTTCTTC.

V is TRBV11-2 and J is TRBJ2-1; 12 nucleotides line up with TRBD2. This CDR3 has 16 amino acids. CDR1 and CDR2 (germline): SGHAT, FQNNGV. V was clipped by 3 bases and J by 4 bases; unmatched bases: 4. As DNA, the CDR3 is TGTGCCAGCAGCTTTCTAGCGGGAGGGTATTACAATGAGCAGTTCTTC. Its protein product is CASSFLAGGYYNEQFF.